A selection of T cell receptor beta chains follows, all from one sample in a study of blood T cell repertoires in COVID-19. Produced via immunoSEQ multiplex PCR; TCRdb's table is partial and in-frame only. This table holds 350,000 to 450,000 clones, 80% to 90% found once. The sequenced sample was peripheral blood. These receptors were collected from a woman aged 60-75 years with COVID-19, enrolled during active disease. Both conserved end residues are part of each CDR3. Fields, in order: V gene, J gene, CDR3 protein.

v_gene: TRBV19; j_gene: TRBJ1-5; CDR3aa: CASSLGDRAGDQPQHF
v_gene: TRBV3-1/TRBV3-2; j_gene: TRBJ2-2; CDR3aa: CASSQDRGELFF
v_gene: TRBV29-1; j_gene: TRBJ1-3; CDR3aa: CSVESGAGNTIYF
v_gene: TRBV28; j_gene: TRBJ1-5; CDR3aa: CASSLAGGSQPQHF
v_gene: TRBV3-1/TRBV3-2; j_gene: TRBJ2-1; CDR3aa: CASSQETVYNEQFF
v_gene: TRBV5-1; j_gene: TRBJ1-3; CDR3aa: CASSLDAGLSGNTIYF
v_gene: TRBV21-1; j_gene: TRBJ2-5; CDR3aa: CASSKEPGVGETQYF
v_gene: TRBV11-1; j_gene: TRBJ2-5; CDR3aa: CASSPPNDNQETQYF
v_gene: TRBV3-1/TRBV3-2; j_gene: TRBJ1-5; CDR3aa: CASSQDQGGRGQPQHF
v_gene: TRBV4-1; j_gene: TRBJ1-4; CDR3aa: CASRGEYEKLFF
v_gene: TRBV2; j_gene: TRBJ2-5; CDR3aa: CASNRDPPETQYF
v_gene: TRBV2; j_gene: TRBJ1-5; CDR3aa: CASRTEQNQPQHF
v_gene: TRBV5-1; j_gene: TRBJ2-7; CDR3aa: CASSLVAGSPYEQYF
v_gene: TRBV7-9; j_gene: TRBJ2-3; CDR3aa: CASSGRLAGSTDTQYF
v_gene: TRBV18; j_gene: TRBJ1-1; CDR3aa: CASSPAGQGGTEAFF
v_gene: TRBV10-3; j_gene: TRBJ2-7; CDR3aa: CAIRDSSYGEQYF
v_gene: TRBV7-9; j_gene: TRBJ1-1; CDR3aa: CASSLGTGRTFF
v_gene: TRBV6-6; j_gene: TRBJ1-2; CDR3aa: CASSFPETQGYGYTF
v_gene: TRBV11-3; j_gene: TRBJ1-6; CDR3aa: CASSRTVGSPLHF
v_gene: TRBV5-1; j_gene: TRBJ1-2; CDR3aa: CASSLRVYNYGYTF
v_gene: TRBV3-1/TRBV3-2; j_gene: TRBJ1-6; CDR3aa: CASRPDSPNSPLHF
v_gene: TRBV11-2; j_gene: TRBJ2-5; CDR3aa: CASSLTSGGAVETQYF
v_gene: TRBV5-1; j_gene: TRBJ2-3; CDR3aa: CASVLAGGRTDTQYF
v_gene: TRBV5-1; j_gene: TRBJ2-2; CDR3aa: CASSRVSGANTGELFF